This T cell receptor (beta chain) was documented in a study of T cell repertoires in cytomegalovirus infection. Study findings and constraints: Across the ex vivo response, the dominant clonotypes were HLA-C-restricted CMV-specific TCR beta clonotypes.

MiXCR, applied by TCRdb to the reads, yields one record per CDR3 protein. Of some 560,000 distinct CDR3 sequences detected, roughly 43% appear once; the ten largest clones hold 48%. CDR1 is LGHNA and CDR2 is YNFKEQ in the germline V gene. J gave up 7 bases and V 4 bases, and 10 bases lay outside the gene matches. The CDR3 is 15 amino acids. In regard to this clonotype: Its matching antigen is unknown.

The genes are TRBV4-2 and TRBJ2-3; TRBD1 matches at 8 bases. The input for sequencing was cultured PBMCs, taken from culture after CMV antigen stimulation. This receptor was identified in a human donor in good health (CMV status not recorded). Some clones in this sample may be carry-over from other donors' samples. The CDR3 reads CASSPTGGTFNTQYF. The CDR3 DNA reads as TGTGCCAGCAGCCCAACAGGGGGGACATTCAATACGCAGTATTTT.